The clone carrying this T cell receptor beta chain was seen at least ten times. Antigen specificity is unknown. These data originate in a study of neurological immune-mediated disorders. Per germline, CDR1 SGHRS and CDR2 YFSETQ. The CDR3 loop spans 15 amino acids. The V gene lost 6 bases and the J gene lost 2 bases, with 12 bases spanning the gap. cDNA was made by 5'RACE with 10-nucleotide random UMIs. TCRdb fed the 5' RACE reads into MiXCR, producing one record per CDR3 protein. The data show 50,000 to 70,000 distinct CDR3 sequences, with about 2.5% seen just once and approximately 3% held by the top ten. Broader study findings: Expanded clones shared no CDR3 amino acid sequences across subjects, suggesting private repertoires in all groups. None of the features examined (clinical or MRI) was associated with the multiple sclerosis repertoire cluster.

Sequencing input: PBMCs. The chain is built from TRBV5-1 and TRBJ2-6, with D possibly called TRBD1 or TRBD2 (5 bases each). This TCR derives from a man aged 45-65 years with multiple sclerosis. CDR3 loop: CASKRGETGANVLTF. The CDR3 DNA reads as TGCGCCAGCAAACGAGGGGAAACTGGGGCCAACGTCCTGACTTTC.